This T cell receptor beta chain was found in a study of PD-1 blockade in classical Hodgkin lymphoma (dated by TCRdb to about 2020). Describing the broader study: Nivolumab dosing was 3 mg/kg intravenously every 2 weeks, continuing until either disease progression or unacceptable toxicity. The study used TCR beta sequencing and CyTOF to define a peripheral blood immune signature of response to PD-1 blockade in classical Hodgkin lymphoma. Study-wide findings and limitations: Baseline TCR diversity was reported as lower in newly diagnosed patients than in healthy donors, and lower still in relapsed/refractory patients. Trial patients with a complete response had baseline diversity similar to that of newly diagnosed patients, while partial responders and progressors had significantly lower diversity. Only a single clinical trial cohort was studied, and what caused the repertoire differences, possibly disease activity or prior therapy, remained undefined. Diversity was lower in patients who began nivolumab less than 1 year after ASCT, so these patients were left out of later analyses to avoid confounding by immune reconstitution. CD4+ but not CD8+ TCR diversity rose significantly by C4D1 (p=0.0027 vs p=0.16), most apparent in complete responders (p=0.02).

The time point label, as the study defines it: cycle 2 day 1 (C2D1) of nivolumab. All trial patients had relapsed after autologous stem cell transplantation, with cohorts A, B and C differing in prior brentuximab vedotin exposure. The trial cohort included 55 to 65 patients with relapsed/refractory classical Hodgkin lymphoma, and each patient had a best overall response of complete response, partial response or progressive disease. Single-agent nivolumab was administered to trial patients in the multi-cohort phase II CheckMate 205 trial. An independent review committee assessed best overall response using the 2007 International Working Group response criteria. Trial PBMCs were collected immediately before nivolumab initiation (C1D1) and during therapy at cycle 2 day 1 and cycle 4 day 1. Peripheral blood was collected in 8 mL Vacutainer Cell Preparation Tubes, from which PBMCs were isolated by centrifugation and then cryopreserved.

The Qiagen DNeasy kit was used to extract genomic DNA both from unsorted PBMCs and from the negatively selected CD4+ and CD8+ fractions. Using primers that anneal to V and J segments, immunoSEQ multiplex PCR amplified the TCR beta CDR3 regions. Amplification bias was minimized using a synthetic immune receptor repertoire, and residual bias was removed computationally after sequencing. The source study handled its data this way. Repertoire diversity was quantified as the Shannon entropy index using custom Python scripts. Unsorted, CD4+ and CD8+ repertoires were examined separately, except in combined analyses, for which CD4+ and CD8+ sequences were merged in silico. A clone was considered expanded if an increase in frequency of at least 2-fold after treatment relative to C1D1 was found, and a pseudocount of 0.5 was applied to clones undetected at baseline. Singleton clones were defined as clones with 0 or 1 copy at C1D1, and non-singleton clones were defined as clones with 2 or more copies. Clones expanded in unsorted samples were assigned a CD4+, CD8+ or unknown annotation through matching of protein sequences in sorted samples from the same patient. Diversity changes from C1D1 to C4D1 were tested in paired samples using Wilcoxon tests. TCRdb took this table from immuneACCESS and kept in-frame rearrangements with V and J called. Such tables lack part of the clones; where checked against another copy, unresolved V genes explain under half of the gap, and the rest is unexplained. The V and J calls and clone size are taken from that table; D and trimming were inferred from the DNA. The sample table holds roughly 81,000 clones, of which about nine tenths were seen once. The ten most abundant clones make up about 2.7% of the sample.

As for this clone: Its specific antigen is unknown. Base qualities are not recorded, but no much larger clone differs from it by a single base. This same CDR3 is encoded by further DNA sequences in the sample.

Trimming costs V 3 bases and J 6 bases, and their ends lie 15 bases apart. The CDR3 runs 14 amino acids, cysteine and phenylalanine included. Kept here is only the CDR3 DNA, which spans 42 bases and is read in frame from base 1. Reading the germline V gene (reference sequence) gives CDR1 SGHNT and CDR2 YYREEE. This receptor was taken from a human donor with classical Hodgkin lymphoma. Sequences were derived from peripheral blood mononuclear cells (PBMCs), sampled before the second cycle of nivolumab. This sequence uses TRBV5-4 and TRBJ2-5; the D segment cannot be called with confidence. The CDR3 amino acid sequence is: CASSSATTGKTQYF. At the DNA level, the sequence is TGTGCCAGCAGCTCGGCAACGACGGGCAAGACCCAGTACTTC. The entire variable domain, with the stretches around the CDR3 drawn from the reference TRBV5-4 and TRBJ2-5 proteins, is ETGVTQSPTHLIKTRGQQVTLRCSSQSGHNTVSWYQQALGQGPQFIFQYYREEENGRGNFPPRFSGLQFPNYSSELNVNALELDDSALYLCASSSATTGKTQYFGPGTRLLVL.